The 2 T cell receptor beta chains reported below all come from one sample, sequenced in a study of T cell responses to AZD1222 COVID-19 vaccine. Libraries were prepared by immunoSEQ multiplex PCR; TCRdb keeps only in-frame clonotypes and omits some of them. Of over 150,000 clones in the sample, over 85% were seen once. The sequenced sample was peripheral blood, obtained on day 0 of AZD1222 vaccination. The receptor source for this set is an adult in good health.

The chain carries TRBV7-9 and TRBJ2-5, with D possibly TRBD2 on 5 matching bases. Germline CDR1 and CDR2: SEHNR and FQNEAQ (reference sequence). V dropped 5 bases and J dropped 3 bases, with 10 bases sitting between them. The CDR3 totals 13 residues. The CDR3 reads CASSPDGKETQYF. CDR3 nucleotides: TGTGCCAGCAGCCCGGACGGGAAAGAGACCCAGTACTTC.

The genes are TRBV6-2 or TRBV6-3 and TRBJ2-2; a possible D gene is TRBD1 (6 bases). Germline V gene lookup returns CDR1 MNHEY and CDR2 SVGEGT. Trimming removed 6 bases from V and 6 bases from J, with 17 bases in between. The length of the CDR3 is 15 residues. In DNA form, the CDR3 reads TGTGCCAGCAGCCCCCAGACAGGATCGGCCGGGGAGCTGTTTTTT. Translation gives CASSPQTGSAGELFF.